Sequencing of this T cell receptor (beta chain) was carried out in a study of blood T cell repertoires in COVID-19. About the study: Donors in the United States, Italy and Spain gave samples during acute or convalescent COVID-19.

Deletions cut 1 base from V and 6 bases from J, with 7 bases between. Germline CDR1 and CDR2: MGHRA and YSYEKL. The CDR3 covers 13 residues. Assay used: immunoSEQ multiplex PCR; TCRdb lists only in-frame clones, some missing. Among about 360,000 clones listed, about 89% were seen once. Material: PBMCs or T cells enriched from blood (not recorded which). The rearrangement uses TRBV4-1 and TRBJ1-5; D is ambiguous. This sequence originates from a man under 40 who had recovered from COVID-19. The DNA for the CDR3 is TGCGCCAGCAGCCAAGGGCGAGGTCAGCCCCAGCATTTT. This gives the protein CASSQGRGQPQHF.